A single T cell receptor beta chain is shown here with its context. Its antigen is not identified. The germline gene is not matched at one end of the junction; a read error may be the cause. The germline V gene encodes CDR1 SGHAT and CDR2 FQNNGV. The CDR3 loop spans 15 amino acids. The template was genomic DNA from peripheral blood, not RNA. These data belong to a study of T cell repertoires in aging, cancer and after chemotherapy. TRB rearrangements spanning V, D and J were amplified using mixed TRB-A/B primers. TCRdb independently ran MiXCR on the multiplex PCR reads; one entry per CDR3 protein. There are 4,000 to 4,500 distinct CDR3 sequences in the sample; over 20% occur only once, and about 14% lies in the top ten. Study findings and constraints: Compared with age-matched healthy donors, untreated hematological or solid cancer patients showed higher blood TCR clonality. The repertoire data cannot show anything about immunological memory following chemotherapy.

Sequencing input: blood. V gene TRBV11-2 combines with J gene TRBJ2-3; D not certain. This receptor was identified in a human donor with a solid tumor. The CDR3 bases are TGTGCCAGCAGCCGACGACCCTTCTCAGGAGATACTCAGTATTTT. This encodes CASSRRPFSGDTQYF.